This T cell receptor beta chain emerged from a study of T cells after posttransplantation cyclophosphamide. Study conclusions and caveats: Recipient CMV seropositivity and CMV reactivation strongly tracked TRB clonality. Blood and skin or GI T cell repertoires showed limited TRB overlap. Later post-transplant blood repertoires were often dominated by donor CD8+ memory clones.

Comment on this clone: Its cognate antigen is unknown.

Produced via immunoSEQ multiplex PCR; TCRdb's table is partial and in-frame only. The table shows roughly 4,600 clones, with about three quarters occurring only once. Treatment was busulfan-fludarabine conditioning, a marrow graft, and cyclophosphamide on days +3 and +4. Per the germline V gene, CDR1 is SQVTM and CDR2 is ANQGSEA. This CDR3 spans 11 amino acids. Trimming cost V 6 bases and J 7 bases, with 9 bases left between them. The chain joins TRBV29-1 to TRBJ2-2, with D perhaps TRBD2 (5 bases). The input for sequencing was PBMCs, taken after allogeneic stem cell transplant with posttransplant cyclophosphamide. This sequence originates from a male patient between 40 and 49 years old who received an allogeneic stem cell transplant from a related donor, was CMV-positive, and had acute and chronic GVHD. Some T cells may be transferred from the graft donor. In DNA form, the CDR3 reads TGCAGCGTAGCAGAGGGCGGGGAGCTGTTTTTT. Translating gives CSVAEGGELFF.